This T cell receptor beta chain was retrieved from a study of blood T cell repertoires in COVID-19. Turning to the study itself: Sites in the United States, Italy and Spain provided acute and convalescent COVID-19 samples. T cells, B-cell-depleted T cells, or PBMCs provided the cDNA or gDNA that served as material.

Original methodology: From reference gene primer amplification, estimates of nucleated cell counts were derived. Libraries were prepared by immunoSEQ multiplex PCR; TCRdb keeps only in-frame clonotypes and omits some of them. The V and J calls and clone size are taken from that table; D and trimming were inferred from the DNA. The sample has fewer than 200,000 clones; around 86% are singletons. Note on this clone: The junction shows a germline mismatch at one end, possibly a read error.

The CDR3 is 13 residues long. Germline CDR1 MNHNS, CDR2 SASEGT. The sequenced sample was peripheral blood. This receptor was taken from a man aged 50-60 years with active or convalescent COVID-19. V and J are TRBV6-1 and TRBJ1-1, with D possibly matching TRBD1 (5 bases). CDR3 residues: CASREGAGNLAFF. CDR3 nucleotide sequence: TGTGCCAGCAGAGAAGGGGCTGGTAATCTAGCTTTCTTT.